The present T cell receptor beta chain was sequenced within a study of cytomegalovirus exposure and HLA in healthy donors. About this clone: Its antigen is not identified.

TCRdb's table, derived via immunoSEQ multiplex PCR, lists solely in-frame clones and lacks some. Here the sample spans about 110,000 clones, approximately 91% being singletons. V lost 6 bases to trimming and J lost 5 bases, with 16 bases between them. This CDR3 spans 14 amino acids. Germline CDR1 and CDR2: MNHEY and SMNVEV (reference sequence). Findings and caveats of the study: Investigators reported fewer than 200 TCR beta chains as tied to cytomegalovirus.

The TCR sequence derives from a woman aged 18 to 35 in good health and CMV-seronegative. The chain combines TRBV27 with TRBJ2-5; possible D gene TRBD2, 5 bases. Sequenced input: PBMCs. The CDR3 DNA is TGTGCCAGCAGAGGAGAGGGTTTTCTCGAGACCCAGTACTTC. It translates to CASRGEGFLETQYF.